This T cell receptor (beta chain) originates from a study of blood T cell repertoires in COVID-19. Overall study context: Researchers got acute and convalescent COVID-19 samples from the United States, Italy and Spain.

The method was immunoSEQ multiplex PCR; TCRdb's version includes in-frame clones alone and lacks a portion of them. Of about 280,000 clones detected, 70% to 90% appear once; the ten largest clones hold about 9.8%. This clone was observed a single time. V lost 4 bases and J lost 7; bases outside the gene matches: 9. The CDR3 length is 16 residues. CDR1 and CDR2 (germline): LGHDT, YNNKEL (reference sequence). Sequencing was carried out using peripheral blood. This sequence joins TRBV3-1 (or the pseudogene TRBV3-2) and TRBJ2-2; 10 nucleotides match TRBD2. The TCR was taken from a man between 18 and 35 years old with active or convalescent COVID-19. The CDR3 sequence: CASSPISGGAIGELFF. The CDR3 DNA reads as TGTGCCAGCAGCCCGATCAGCGGGGGGGCCATCGGGGAGCTGTTTTTT.